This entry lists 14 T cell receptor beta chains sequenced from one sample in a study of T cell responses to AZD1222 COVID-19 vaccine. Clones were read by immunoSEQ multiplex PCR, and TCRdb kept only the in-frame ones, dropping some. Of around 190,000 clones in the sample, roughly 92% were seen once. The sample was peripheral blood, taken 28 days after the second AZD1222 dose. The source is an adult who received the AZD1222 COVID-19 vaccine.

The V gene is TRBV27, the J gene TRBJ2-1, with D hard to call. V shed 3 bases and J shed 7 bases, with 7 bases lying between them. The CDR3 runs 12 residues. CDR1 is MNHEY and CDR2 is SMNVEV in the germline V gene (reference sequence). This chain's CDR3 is CASSFGDNEQFF. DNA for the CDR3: TGTGCCAGCAGTTTTGGGGATAATGAGCAGTTCTTC.

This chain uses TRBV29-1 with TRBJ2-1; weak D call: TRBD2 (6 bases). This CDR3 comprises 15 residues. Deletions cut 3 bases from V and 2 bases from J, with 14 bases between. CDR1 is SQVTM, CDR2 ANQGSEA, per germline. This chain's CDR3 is CSVDPLASAYNEQFF. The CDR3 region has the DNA TGCAGCGTTGATCCACTAGCTTCGGCCTACAATGAGCAGTTCTTC.

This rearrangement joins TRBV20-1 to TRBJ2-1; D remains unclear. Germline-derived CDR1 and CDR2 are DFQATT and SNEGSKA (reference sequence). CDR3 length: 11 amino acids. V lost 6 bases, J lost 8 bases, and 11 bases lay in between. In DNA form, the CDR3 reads TGCAGTGCCCCCTCGCCCGATGAGCAGTTCTTC. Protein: CSAPSPDEQFF.

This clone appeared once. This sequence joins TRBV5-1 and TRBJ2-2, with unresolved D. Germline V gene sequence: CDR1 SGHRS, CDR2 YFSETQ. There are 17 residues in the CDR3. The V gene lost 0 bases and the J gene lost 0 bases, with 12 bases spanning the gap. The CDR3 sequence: CASSLVVYGANTGELFF. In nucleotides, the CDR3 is TGCGCCAGCAGCTTGGTTGTTTATGGGGCGAACACCGGGGAGCTGTTTTTT.

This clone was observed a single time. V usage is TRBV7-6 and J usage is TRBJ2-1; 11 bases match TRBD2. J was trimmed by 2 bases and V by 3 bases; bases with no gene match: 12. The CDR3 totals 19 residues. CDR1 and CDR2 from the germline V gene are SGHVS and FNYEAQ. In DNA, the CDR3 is TGTGCCAGCAGCTTTTCCTTGAGTAGCGGGGGGGTTACCTACAATGAGCAGTTCTTC. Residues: CASSFSLSSGGVTYNEQFF.

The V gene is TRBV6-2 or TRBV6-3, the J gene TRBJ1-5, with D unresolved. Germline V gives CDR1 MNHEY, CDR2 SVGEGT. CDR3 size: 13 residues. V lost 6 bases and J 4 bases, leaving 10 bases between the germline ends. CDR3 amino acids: CASSRGENQPQHF. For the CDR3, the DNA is TGTGCCAGCAGCCGGGGTGAAAATCAGCCCCAGCATTTT.

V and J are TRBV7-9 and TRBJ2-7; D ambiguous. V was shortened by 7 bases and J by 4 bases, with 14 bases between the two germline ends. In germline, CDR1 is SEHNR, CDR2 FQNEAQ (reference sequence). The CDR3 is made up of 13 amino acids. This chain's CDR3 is CASTALGIYEQYF. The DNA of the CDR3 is TGTGCCAGCACCGCTCTGGGGATATACGAGCAGTACTTC.

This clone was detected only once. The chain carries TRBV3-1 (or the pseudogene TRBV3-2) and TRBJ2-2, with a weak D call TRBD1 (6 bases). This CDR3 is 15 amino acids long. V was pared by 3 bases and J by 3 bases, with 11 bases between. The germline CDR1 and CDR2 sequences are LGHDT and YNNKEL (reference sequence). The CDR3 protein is CASSQYRAHTGELFF. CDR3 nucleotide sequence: TGTGCCAGCAGCCAGTACAGGGCGCACACCGGGGAGCTGTTTTTT.

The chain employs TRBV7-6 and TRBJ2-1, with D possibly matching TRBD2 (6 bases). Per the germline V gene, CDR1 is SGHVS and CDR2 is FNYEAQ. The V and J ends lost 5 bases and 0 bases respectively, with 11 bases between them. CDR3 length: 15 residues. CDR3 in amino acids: CASSVVADSYNEQFF. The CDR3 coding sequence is TGTGCCAGCAGCGTAGTAGCGGACTCCTACAATGAGCAGTTCTTC.

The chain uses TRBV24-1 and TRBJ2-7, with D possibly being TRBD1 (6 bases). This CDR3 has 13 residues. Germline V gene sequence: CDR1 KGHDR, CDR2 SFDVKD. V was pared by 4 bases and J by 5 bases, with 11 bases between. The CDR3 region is CATSDYRAHEQYF. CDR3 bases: TGTGCCACCAGTGACTACAGGGCCCACGAGCAGTACTTC.

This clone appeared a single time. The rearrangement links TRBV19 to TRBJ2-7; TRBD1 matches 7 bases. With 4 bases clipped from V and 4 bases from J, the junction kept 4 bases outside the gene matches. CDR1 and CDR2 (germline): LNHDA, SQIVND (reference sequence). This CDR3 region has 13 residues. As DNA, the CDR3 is TGTGCCAGTAGTACGAGACAGGGTTACGAGCAGTACTTC. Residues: CASSTRQGYEQYF.

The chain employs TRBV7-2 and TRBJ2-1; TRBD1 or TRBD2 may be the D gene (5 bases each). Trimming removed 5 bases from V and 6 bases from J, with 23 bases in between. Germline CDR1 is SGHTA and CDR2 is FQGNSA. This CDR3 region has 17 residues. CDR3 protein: CASSVVVGPHGINEQFF. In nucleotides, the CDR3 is TGTGCCAGCAGCGTAGTGGTGGGGCCCCACGGGATCAATGAGCAGTTCTTC.

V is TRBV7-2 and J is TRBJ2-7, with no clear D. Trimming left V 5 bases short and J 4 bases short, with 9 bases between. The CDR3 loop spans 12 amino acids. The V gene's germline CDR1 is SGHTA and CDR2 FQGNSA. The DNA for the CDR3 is TGTGCCAGCAGCCCAGACGTGTACGAGCAGTACTTC. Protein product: CASSPDVYEQYF.

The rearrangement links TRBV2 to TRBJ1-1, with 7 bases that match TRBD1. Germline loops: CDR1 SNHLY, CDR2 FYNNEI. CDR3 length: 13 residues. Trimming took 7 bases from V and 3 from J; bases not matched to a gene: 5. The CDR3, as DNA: TGTGCCAGCACCACAGGGGTCGACACTGAAGCTTTCTTT. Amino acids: CASTTGVDTEAFF.